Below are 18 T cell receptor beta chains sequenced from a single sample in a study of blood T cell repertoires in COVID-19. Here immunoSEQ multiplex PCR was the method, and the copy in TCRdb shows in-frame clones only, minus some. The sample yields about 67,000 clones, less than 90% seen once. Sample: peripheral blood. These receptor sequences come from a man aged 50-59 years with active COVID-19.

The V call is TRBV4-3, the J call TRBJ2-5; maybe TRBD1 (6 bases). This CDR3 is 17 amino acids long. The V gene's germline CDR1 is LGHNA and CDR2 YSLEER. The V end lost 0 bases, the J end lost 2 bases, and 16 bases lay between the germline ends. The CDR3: CASSQDLKQGLQETQYF. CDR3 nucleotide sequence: TGCGCCAGCAGCCAAGACCTTAAACAGGGTTTACAAGAGACCCAGTACTTC.

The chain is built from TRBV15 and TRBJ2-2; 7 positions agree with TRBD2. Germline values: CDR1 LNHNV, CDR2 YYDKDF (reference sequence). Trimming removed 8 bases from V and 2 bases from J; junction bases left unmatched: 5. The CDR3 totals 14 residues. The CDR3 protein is CATRSGLNTGELFF. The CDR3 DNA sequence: TGTGCCACCCGTAGCGGGTTAAACACCGGGGAGCTGTTTTTT.

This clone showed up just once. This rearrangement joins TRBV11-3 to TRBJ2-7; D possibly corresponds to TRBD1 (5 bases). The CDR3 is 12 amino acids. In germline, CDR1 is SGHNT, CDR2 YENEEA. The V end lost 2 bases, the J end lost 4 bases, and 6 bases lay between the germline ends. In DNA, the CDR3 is TGTGCCAGCAGCTTAAAGGGGTACGAGCAGTACTTC. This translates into CASSLKGYEQYF.

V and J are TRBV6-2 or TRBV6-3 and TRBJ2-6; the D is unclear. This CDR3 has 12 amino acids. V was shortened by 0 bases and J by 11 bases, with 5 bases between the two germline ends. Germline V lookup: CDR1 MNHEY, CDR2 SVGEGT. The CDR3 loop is CASSYSLYVLTF. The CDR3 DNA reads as TGTGCCAGCAGTTACTCCCTATACGTCCTGACTTTC.

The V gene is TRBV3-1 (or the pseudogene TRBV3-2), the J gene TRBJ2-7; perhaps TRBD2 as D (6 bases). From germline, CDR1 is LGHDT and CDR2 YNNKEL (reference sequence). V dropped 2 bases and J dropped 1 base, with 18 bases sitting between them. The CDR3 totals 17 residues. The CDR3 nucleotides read TGTGCCAGCAGCCAATCCCAGGCGGGACCCGTATCCTACGAGCAGTACTTC. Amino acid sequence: CASSQSQAGPVSYEQYF.

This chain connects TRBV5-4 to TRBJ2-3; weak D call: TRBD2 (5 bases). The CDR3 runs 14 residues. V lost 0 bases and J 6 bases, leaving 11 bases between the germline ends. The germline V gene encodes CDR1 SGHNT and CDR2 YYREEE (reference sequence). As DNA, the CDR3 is TGTGCCAGCAGCTTGGAGAGGGTCCTCGATACGCAGTATTTT. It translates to CASSLERVLDTQYF. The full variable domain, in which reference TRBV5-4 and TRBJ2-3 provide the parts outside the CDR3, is ETGVTQSPTHLIKTRGQQVTLRCSSQSGHNTVSWYQQALGQGPQFIFQYYREEENGRGNFPPRFSGLQFPNYSSELNVNALELDDSALYLCASSLERVLDTQYFGPGTRLTVL.

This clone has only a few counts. The CDR3 protein is CASEGDSYEQYF. DNA of the CDR3: TGTGCCAGCGAGGGGGACTCCTACGAGCAGTACTTC. V and J are TRBV6-5 and TRBJ2-7, with a possible D match to TRBD1 (6 bases). V was clipped by 8 bases and J by 0 bases, with 8 bases between them. The CDR3 has 12 amino acids. The V gene's germline CDR1 is MNHEY and CDR2 SVGAGI.

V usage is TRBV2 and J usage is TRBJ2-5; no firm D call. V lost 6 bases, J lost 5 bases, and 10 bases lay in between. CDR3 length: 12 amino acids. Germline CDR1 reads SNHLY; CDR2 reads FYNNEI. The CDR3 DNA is TGTGCCAGCAGGGGCCTCCCGGAGACCCAGTACTTC. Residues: CASRGLPETQYF.

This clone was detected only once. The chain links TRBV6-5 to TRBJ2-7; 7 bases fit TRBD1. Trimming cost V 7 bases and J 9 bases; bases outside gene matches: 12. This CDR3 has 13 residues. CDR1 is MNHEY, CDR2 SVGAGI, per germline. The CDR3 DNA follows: TGTGCCAGCAACCAAGGACAGGCCGGAGGGCAGTACTTC. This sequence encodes CASNQGQAGGQYF.

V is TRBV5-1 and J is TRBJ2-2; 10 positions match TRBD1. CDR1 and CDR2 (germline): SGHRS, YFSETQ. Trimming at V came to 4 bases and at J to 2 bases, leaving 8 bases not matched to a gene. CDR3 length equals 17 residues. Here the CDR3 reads CASSTKKTGGNTGELFF. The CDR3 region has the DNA TGCGCCAGCAGCACAAAAAAGACAGGGGGCAACACCGGGGAGCTGTTTTTT.

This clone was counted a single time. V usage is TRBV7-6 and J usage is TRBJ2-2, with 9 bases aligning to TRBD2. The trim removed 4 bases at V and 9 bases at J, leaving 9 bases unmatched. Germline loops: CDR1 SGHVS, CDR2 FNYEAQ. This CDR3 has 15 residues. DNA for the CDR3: TGTGCCAGCAGCTCTATAGCGGGGGATTTCTGGGAGCTGTTTTTT. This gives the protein CASSSIAGDFWELFF.

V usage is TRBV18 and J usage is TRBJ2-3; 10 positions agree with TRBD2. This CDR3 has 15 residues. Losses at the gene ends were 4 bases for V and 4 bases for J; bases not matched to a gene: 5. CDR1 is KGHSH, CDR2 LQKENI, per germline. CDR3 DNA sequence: TGTGCCAGCTCACGTCCTAGCGGGAGAGCAGATACGCAGTATTTT. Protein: CASSRPSGRADTQYF.

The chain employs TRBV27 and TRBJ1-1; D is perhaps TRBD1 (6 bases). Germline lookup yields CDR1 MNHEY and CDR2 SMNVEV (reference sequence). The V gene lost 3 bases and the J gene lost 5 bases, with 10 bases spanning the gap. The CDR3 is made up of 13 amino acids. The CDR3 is CASSFQGWTEAFF. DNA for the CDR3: TGTGCCAGCAGTTTTCAGGGGTGGACTGAAGCTTTCTTT.

CDR3 DNA: TGTGCCAGCAGCTTGTCGTCGGGAGCCGAGACCCAGTACTTC. This gives the protein CASSLSSGAETQYF. The genes are TRBV5-4 and TRBJ2-5; TRBD2 is a possible D gene (6 bases). Trimming left V 1 base short and J 5 bases short, with 12 bases between. The germline gives CDR1 SGHNT, CDR2 YYREEE (reference sequence). The CDR3 runs 14 residues.

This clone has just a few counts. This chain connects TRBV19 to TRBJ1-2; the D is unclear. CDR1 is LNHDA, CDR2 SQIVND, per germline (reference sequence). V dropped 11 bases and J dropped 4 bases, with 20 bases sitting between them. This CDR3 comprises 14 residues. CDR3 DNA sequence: TGTGCCTGCCAGCGTGGGGAGGGCGTCTATGGCTACACCTTC. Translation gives CACQRGEGVYGYTF.

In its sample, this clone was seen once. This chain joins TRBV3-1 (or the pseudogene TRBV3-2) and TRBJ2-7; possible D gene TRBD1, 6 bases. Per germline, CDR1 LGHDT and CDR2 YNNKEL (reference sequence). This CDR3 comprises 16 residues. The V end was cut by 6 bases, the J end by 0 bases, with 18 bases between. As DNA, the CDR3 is TGTGCCAGCAGTCAACGGGCGACAGGCACCTCCTACGAGCAGTACTTC. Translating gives CASSQRATGTSYEQYF.

The CDR3 DNA sequence: TGTGCCATCAGTGACCAGGGATCCTATGGCTACACCTTC. It translates to CAISDQGSYGYTF. The V call is TRBV10-3, the J call TRBJ1-2; possibly TRBD1 for D (5 bases). The CDR3 covers 13 residues. The germline V gene has CDR1 ENHRY and CDR2 SYGVKD. The V and J ends lost 3 bases and 4 bases respectively, with 9 bases between them.

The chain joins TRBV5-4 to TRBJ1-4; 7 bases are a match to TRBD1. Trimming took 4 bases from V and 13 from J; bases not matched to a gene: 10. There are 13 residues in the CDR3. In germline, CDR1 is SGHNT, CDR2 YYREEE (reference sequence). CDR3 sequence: CASSPGQIGGLFF. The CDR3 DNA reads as TGTGCCAGCAGCCCGGGACAGATAGGTGGACTGTTTTTT.